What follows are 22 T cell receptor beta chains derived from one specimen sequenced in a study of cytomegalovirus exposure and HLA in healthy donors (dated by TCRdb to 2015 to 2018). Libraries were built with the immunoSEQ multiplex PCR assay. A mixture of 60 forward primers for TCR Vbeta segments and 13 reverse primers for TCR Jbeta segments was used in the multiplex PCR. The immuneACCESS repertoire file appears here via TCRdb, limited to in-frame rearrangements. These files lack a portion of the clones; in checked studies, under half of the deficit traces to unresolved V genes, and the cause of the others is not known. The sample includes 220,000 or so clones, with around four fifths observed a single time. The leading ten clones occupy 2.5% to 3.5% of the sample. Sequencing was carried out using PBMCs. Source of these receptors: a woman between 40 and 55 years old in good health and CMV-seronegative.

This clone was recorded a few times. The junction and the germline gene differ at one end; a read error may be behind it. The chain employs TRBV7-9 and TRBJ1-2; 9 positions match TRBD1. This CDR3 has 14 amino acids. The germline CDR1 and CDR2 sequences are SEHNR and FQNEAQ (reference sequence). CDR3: CSSSVRDRVYGYTF. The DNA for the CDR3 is TGTTCCAGCAGCGTCCGGGACAGGGTCTATGGCTACACCTTC.

The CDR3 loop reads CARQLAEGPRSSYNEQFF. CDR3 bases: TGTGCCAGGCAACTAGCGGAGGGCCCTAGGAGCTCCTACAATGAGCAGTTCTTC. V and J are TRBV7-2 and TRBJ2-1, with 8 bases lining up with TRBD2. The CDR3 extends over 18 amino acids. Germline V CDR1 and CDR2: SGHTA, FQGNSA. Trimming cost V 9 bases and J 0 bases; bases outside gene matches: 16.

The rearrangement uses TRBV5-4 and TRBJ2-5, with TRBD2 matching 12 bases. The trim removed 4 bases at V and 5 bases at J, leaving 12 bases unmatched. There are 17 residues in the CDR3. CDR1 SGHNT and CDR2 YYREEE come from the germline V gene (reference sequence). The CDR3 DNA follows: TGTGCCAGCAGCGTAGGGGCACTAGCGGGAGGCGGGGAGACCCAGTACTTC. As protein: CASSVGALAGGGETQYF.

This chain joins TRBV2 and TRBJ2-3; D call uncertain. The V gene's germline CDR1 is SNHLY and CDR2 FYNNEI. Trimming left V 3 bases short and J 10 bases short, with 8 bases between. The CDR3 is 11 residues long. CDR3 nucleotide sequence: TGTGCCAGCAGTGATTTGGCGGCGCAGTATTTT. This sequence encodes CASSDLAAQYF.

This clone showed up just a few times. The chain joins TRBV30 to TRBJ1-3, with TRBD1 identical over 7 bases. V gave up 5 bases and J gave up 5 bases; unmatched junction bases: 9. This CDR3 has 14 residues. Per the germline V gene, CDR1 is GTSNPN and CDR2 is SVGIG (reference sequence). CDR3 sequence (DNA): TGTGCCTGGGATACAGGGGCAGGAAGAAACACCATATATTTT. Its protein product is CAWDTGAGRNTIYF.

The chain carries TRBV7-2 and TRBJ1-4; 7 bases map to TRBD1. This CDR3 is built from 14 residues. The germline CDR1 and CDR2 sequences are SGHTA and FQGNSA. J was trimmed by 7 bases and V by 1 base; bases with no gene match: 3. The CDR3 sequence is CASSLDRGGEKLFF. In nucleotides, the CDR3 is TGTGCCAGCAGCTTAGACAGGGGAGGTGAAAAACTGTTTTTT.

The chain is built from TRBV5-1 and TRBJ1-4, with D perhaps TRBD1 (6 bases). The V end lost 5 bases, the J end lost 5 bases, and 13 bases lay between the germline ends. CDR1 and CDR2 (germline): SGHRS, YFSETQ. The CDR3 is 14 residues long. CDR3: CASSGGATNEKLFF. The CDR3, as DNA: TGCGCCAGCAGTGGGGGGGCGACAAATGAAAAACTGTTTTTT.

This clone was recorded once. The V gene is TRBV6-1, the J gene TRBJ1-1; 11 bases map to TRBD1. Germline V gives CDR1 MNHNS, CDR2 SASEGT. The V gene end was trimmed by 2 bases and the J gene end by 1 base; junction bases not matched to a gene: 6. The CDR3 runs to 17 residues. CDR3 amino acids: CASSEYGTGGSNTEAFF. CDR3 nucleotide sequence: TGTGCCAGCAGTGAATATGGGACAGGGGGATCGAACACTGAAGCTTTCTTT.

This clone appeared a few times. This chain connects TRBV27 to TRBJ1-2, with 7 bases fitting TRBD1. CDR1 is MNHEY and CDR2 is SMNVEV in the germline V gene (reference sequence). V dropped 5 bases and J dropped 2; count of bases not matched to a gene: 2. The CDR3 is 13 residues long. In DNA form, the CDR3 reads TGTGCCAGCAGTGACAGGGACAACTATGGCTACACCTTC. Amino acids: CASSDRDNYGYTF.

The CDR3 spells CSARSRVEQFF. The CDR3 DNA follows: TGCAGTGCTAGATCCAGGGTTGAGCAGTTCTTC. The chain couples TRBV20-1 to TRBJ2-1, with D perhaps matching TRBD1 (5 bases). The CDR3 runs to 11 residues. Germline CDR1 reads DFQATT; CDR2 reads SNEGSKA (reference sequence). Trimming pared 2 bases from V and 9 bases from J, leaving 8 bases between.

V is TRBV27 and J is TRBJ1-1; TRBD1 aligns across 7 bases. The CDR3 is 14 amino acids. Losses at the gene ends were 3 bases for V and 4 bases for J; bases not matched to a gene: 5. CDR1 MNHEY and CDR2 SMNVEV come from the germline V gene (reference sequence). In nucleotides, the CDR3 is TGTGCCAGCAGTTTGGAGGGGGCCCGCACTGAAGCTTTCTTT. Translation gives CASSLEGARTEAFF.

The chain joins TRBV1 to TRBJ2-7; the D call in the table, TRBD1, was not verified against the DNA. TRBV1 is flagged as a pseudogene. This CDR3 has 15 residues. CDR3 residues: CTSSQDAQGTHEQYF. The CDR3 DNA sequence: TGCACCAGCAGCCAAGATGCTCAGGGTACCCACGAGCAGTACTTC.

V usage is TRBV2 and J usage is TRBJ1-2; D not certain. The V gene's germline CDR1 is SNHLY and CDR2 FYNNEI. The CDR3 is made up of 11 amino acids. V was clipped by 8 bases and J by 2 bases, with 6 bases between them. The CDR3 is CASGGNYGYTF. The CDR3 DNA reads TGTGCCAGCGGCGGAAACTATGGCTACACCTTC.

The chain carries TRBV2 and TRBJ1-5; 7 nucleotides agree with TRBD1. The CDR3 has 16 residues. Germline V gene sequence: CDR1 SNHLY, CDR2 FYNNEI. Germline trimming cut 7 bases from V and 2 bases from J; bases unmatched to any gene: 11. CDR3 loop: CASTGSTGSGNQPQHF. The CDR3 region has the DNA TGTGCCAGCACGGGATCGACAGGGTCGGGCAATCAGCCCCAGCATTTT.

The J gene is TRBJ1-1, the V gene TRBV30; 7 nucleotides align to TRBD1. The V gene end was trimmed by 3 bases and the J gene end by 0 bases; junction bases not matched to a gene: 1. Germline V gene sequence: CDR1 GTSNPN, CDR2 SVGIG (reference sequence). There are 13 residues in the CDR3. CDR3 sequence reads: CAWRQGMNTEAFF. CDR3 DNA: TGTGCCTGGAGACAGGGGATGAACACTGAAGCTTTCTTT.

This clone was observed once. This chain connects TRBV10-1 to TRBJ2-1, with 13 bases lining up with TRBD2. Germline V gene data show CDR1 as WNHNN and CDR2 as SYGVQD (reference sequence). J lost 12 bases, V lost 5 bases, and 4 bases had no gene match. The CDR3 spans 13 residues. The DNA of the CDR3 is TGCGCCAGCAGTACTAGCGGGAGGGGTGTGCAGTTCTTC. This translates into CASSTSGRGVQFF.

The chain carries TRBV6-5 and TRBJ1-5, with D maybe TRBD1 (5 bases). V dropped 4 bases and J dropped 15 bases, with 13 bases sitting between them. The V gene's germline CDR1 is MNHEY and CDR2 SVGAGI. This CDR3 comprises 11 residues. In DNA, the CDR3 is TGTGCCAGCAGTTTCCAGGGTGGGCGGCATTTT. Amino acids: CASSFQGGRHF.

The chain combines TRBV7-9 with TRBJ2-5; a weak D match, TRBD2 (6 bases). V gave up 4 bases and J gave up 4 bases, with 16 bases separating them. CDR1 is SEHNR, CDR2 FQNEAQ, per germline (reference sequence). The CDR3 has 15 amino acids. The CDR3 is CASSSSGVGGETQYF. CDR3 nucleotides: TGTGCCAGCAGCTCCTCGGGAGTCGGTGGAGAGACCCAGTACTTC.

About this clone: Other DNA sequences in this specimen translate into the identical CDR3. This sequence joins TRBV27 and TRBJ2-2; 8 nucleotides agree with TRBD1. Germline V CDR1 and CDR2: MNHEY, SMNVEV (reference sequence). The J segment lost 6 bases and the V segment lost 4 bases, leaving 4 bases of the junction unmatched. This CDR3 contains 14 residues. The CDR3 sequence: CASSYGQGAGELFF. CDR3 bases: TGTGCCAGCAGTTATGGACAGGGTGCCGGGGAGCTGTTTTTT.

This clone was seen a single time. The CDR3 coding sequence is TGTGCCAGCCAGGGGCGTTCCTACAATGAGCAGTTCTTC. Translation: CASQGRSYNEQFF. J is TRBJ2-1 and V is TRBV27; D possibly corresponds to TRBD1 (6 bases). The CDR3 contains 13 residues. V lost 8 bases, J lost 1 base, and 9 bases lay in between. Germline loops: CDR1 MNHEY, CDR2 SMNVEV (reference sequence).

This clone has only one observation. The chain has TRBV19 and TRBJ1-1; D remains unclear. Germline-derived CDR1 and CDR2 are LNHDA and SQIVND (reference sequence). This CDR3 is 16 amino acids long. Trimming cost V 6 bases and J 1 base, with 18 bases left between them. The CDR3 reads CASSRRSQSQNTEAFF. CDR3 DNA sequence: TGTGCCAGTAGCCGGAGGTCACAGTCCCAGAACACTGAAGCTTTCTTT.

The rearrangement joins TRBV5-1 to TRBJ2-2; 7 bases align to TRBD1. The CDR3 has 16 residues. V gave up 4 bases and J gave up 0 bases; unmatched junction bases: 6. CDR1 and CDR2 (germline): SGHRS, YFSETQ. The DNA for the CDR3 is TGCGCCAGCAGCCTATCGGGACAGACGAACACCGGGGAGCTGTTTTTT. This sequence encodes CASSLSGQTNTGELFF.